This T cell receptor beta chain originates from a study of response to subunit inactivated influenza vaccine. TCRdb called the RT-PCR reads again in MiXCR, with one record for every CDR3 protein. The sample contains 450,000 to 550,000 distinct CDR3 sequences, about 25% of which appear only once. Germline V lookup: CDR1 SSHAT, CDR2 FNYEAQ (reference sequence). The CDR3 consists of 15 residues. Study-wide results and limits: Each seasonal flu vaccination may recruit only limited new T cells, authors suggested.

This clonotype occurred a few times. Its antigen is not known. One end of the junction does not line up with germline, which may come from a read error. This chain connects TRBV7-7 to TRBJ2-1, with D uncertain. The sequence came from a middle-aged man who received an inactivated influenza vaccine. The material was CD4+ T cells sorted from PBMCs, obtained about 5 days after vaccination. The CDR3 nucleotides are TGTGCTAGCAGCTTATCCCCTGGGTGGGACAATGAGCAGTTCTTC. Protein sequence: CASSLSPGWDNEQFF.